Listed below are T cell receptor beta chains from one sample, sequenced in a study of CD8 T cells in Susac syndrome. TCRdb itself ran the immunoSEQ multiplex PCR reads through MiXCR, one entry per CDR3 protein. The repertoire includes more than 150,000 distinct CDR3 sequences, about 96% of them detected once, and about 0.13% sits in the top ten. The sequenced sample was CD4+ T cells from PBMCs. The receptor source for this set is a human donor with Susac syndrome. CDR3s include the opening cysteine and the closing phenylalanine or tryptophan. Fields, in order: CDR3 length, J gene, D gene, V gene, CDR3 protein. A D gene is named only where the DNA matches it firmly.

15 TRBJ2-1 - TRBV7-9 CASSDRGGGYNEQFF
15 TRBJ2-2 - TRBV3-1 CASSQGLPITGELFF
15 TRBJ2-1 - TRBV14 CASSLTGRSYNEQFF
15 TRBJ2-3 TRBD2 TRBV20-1 CSARLTSGYTDTQYF
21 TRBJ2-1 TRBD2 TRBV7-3 CASSLRGPGQTGTRNYNEQFF
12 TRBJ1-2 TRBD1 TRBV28 CAVRGTVYGYTF
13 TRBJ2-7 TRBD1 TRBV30 CAWSPHGQGQQYF
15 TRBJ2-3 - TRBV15 CATSRVDQNADTQYF
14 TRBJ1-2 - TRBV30 CAWSVVTGNGGYTF
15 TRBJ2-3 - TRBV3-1 CATKETRTSTDTQYF
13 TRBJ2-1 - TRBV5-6 CASSLAKGDEQFF
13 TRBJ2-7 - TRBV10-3 CAISDGGPTEQYF
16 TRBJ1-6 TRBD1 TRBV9 CASSAKAGTGDSPLHF
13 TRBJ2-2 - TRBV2 CASEAGYAGELFF
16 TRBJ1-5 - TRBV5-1 CASSLGPDIRNQPQHF
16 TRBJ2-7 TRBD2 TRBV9 CASSPQSGLDFYEQYF
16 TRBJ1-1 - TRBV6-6 CASTRRFDSLGTEAFF
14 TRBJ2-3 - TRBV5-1 CASSLGGFPDTQYF
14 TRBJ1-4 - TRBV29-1 CSAVSEGAQEKLFF
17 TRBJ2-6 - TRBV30 CAWRHWNPGEGANVLTF
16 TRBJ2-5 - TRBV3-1 CASSQGPPGLKETQYF
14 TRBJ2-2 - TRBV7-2 CASSSTRKTGELFF
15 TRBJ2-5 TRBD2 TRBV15 CATSGGTSGQETQYF
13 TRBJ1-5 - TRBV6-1 CASSQQGSQPQHF
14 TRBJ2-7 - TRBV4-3 CASSQEFPGNEQYF
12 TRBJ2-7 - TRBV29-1 CSAGPRGYEQYF
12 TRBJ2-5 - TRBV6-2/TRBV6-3 CASSQSLETQYF
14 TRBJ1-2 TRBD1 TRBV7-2 CASSSGQNPYGYTF
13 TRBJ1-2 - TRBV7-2 CASSLEQGYGYTF
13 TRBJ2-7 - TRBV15 CATSRGLHYEQYF
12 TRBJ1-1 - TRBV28 CASSLIGLGVSF
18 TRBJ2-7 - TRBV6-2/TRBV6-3 CASSYSTGAGKLTYEQYF
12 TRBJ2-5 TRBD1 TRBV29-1 CSVRTGSETQYF
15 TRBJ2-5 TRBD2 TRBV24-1 CATSGWSGGMETQYF
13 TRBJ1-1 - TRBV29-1 CSVILSGNTEAFF
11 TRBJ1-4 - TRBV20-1 CSARDGEKLFF
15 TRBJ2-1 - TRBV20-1 CSATSLIASYNEQFF
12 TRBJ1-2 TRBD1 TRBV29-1 CSAWDRVGGYTF
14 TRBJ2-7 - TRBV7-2 CASSLGGGPTEQYF
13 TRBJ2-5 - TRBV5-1 CASSLGTYETQYF
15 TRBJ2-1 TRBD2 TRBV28 CASTQGLAGANEQFF
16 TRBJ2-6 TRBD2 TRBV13 CASGRREWPGANVLTF
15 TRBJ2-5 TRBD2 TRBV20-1 CSAPRTSGGQETQYF
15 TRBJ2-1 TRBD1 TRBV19 CASSIPGTVYNEQFF
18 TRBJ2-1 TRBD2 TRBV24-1 CATSGGLAGVYHVDEQFF
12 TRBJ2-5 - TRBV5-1 CASSLGYETQYF
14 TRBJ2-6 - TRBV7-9 CASVGSSGANVLTF
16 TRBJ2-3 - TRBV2 CASSALDRGYTDTQYF
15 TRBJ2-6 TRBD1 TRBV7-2 CASRTGGPGANVLTF
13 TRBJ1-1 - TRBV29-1 CSVVRPLNTEAFF
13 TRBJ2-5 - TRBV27 CASSLVSGETQYF
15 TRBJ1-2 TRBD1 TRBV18 CASSLGTGSPYGYTF
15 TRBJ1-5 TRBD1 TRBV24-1 CATSDPTGADQPQHF